Presented here are 8 T cell receptor beta chains from one specimen sequenced in a study of cytomegalovirus exposure and HLA in healthy donors. Libraries were prepared by immunoSEQ multiplex PCR; TCRdb keeps only in-frame clonotypes and omits some of them. The repertoire includes 250,000 to 400,000 clones, approximately 86% of them detected once, and around 0.88% sits in the top ten. The sequencing input was PBMCs. All receptors come from a man aged 30 to 45 in good health and CMV-seronegative.

CDR3 residues: CASSLPGQGAEQYF. For the CDR3, the DNA is TGTGCCAGCAGCTTACCGGGACAGGGGGCCGAGCAGTACTTC. V gene TRBV7-9 combines with J gene TRBJ2-7; 12 bases match TRBD1. The CDR3 length is 14 residues. Germline CDR1 SEHNR, CDR2 FQNEAQ (reference sequence). Losses at the gene ends were 2 bases for V and 6 bases for J; bases not matched to a gene: 2.

This chain connects TRBV6-6 to TRBJ2-3, with a possible D match to TRBD2 (5 bases). Germline lookup yields CDR1 MNHNY and CDR2 SVGAGI (reference sequence). V was clipped by 6 bases and J by 4 bases, with 20 bases between them. The CDR3 spans 16 residues. CDR3: CASSPLYVLVADTQYF. The CDR3 nucleotides read TGTGCCAGCAGCCCTCTATACGTACTAGTAGCAGATACGCAGTATTTT.

The chain uses TRBV7-2 and TRBJ2-5; TRBD2 matches 9 bases. V shed 5 bases, J shed 4 bases, and the junction held 8 bases outside the gene matches. The CDR3 totals 15 residues. Germline assignment: CDR1 SGHTA and CDR2 FQGNSA. The CDR3 here is CASSAGGGAGETQYF. The DNA for the CDR3 is TGTGCCAGCAGCGCCGGCGGGGGGGCCGGAGAGACCCAGTACTTC.

The chain combines TRBV6-1 with TRBJ1-2, with 8 bases matching TRBD1. Losses at the gene ends were 3 bases for V and 8 bases for J; bases not matched to a gene: 11. CDR1 is MNHNS and CDR2 is SASEGT in the germline V gene. The CDR3 has 15 amino acids. CDR3 nucleotides: TGTGCCAGCAGTGAGGACAGGGATGGGGTTAGAGGCTACACCTTC. Translating gives CASSEDRDGVRGYTF.

This clone has a single count. The V call is TRBV7-8, the J call TRBJ2-4, with 8 bases that match TRBD2. CDR3 length: 16 residues. V lost 5 bases to trimming and J lost 0 bases; unmatched junction nucleotides: 6. The germline V gene encodes CDR1 SGHVS and CDR2 FQNEAQ. CDR3 residues: CASSAPGGVAKNIQYF. The CDR3 DNA follows: TGTGCCAGCAGCGCCCCCGGGGGGGTAGCCAAAAACATTCAGTACTTC.

The genes are TRBV5-4 and TRBJ1-1, with a weak D call TRBD1 (5 bases). This CDR3 has 15 amino acids. Germline CDR1 SGHNT, CDR2 YYREEE (reference sequence). Trimming stripped 2 bases from V and 1 base from J, with 12 bases between. The CDR3 sequence is CASSFLTVTNTEAFF. CDR3 bases: TGTGCCAGCAGCTTCCTGACAGTTACGAACACTGAAGCTTTCTTT.

The chain has TRBV5-5 and TRBJ2-7, with 15 bases lining up with TRBD2. Looked up from germline, CDR1 is SGHKS and CDR2 is YYEKEE (reference sequence). J was trimmed by 0 bases and V by 3 bases; bases with no gene match: 7. The CDR3 extends over 18 amino acids. The CDR3 here is CASSSRTSGGASSYEQYF. The CDR3 DNA follows: TGTGCCAGCAGCTCTCGGACTAGCGGGGGGGCGAGCTCCTACGAGCAGTACTTC.

This clone appeared many times. V and J are TRBV6-4 and TRBJ2-1; D perhaps matches TRBD1 (6 bases). Germline V lookup: CDR1 MRHNA, CDR2 SNTAGT. V lost 5 bases to trimming and J lost 4 bases, with 9 bases between them. This CDR3 comprises 13 residues. CDR3 in DNA: TGTGCCAGCAGTAAGGGGGAATACAATGAGCAGTTCTTC. Its protein product is CASSKGEYNEQFF.